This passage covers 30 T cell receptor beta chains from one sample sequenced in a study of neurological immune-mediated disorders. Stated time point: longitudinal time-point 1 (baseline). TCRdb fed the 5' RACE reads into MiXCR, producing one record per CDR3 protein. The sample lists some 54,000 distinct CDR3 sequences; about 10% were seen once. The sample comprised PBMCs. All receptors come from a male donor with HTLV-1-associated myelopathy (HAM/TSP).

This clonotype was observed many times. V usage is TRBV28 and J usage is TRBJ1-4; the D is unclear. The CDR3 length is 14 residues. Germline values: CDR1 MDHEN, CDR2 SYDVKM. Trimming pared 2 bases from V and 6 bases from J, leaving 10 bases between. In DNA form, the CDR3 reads TGTGCCAGCAGTTTAGGACCAGTGGATGAAAAACTGTTTTTT. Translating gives CASSLGPVDEKLFF.

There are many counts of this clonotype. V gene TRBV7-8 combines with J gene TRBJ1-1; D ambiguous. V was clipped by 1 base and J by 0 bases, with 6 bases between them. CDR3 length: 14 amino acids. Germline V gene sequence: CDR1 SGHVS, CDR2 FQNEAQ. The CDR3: CASSLGHMNTEAFF. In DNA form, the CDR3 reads TGTGCCAGCAGCTTAGGACACATGAACACTGAAGCTTTCTTT. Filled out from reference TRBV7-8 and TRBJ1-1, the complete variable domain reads GAGVSQSPRYKVAKRGQDVALRCDPISGHVSLFWYQQALGQGPEFLTYFQNEAQLDKSGLPSDRFFAERPEGSVSTLKIQRTQQEDSAVYLCASSLGHMNTEAFFGQGTRLTVV.

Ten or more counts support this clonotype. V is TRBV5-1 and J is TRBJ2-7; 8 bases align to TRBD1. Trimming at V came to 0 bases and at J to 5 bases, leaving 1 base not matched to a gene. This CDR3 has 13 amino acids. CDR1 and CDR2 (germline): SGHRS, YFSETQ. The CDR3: CASSLDRGNEQYF. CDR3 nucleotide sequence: TGCGCCAGCAGCTTGGACAGGGGGAACGAGCAGTACTTC. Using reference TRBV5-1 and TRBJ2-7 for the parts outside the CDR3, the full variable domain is KAGVTQTPRYLIKTRGQQVTLSCSPISGHRSVSWYQQTPGQGLQFLFEYFSETQRNKGNFPGRFSGRQFSNSRSEMNVSTLELGDSALYLCASSLDRGNEQYFGPGTRLTVT.

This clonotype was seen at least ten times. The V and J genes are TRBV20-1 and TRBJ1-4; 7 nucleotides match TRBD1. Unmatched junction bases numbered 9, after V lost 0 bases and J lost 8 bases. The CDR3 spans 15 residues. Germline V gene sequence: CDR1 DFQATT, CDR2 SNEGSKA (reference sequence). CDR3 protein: CSARDRRGGNEKLFF. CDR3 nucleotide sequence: TGCAGTGCTAGAGATAGGAGAGGGGGCAACGAAAAACTGTTTTTT.

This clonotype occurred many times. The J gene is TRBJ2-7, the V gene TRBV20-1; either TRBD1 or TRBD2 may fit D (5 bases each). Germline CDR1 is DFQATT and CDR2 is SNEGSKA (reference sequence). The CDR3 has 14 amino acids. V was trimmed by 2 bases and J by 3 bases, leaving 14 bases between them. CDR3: CSARRQGESYEQYF. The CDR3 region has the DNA TGCAGTGCTAGAAGGCAGGGAGAGAGCTACGAGCAGTACTTC.

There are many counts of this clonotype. The CDR3 protein is CASSLVLGEETQYF. Here the CDR3 DNA reads TGTGCCAGCAGCTTAGTTTTGGGTGAAGAGACCCAGTACTTC. The chain carries TRBV7-2 and TRBJ2-5; the D is unclear. The CDR3 contains 14 residues. Germline V gene lookup returns CDR1 SGHTA and CDR2 FQGNSA. Trimming shortened V by 1 base and J by 3 bases, and 9 bases separated the two germline ends.

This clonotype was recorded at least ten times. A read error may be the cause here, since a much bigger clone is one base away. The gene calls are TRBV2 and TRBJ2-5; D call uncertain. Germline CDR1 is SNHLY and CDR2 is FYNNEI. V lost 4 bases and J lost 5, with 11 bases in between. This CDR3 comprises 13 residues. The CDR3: CASSGYHVETQYF. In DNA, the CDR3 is TGTGCCAGCAGTGGGTACCACGTGGAGACCCAGTACTTC.

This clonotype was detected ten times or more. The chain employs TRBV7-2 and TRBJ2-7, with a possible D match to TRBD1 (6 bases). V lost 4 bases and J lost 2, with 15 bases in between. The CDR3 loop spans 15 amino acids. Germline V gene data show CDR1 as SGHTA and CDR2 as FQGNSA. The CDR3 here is CASSSLGAVPYEQYF. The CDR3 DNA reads TGTGCCAGCAGCTCCTTGGGGGCAGTCCCCTACGAGCAGTACTTC. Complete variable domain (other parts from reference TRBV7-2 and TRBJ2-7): GAGVSQSPSNKVTEKGKDVELRCDPISGHTALYWYRQSLGQGLEFLIYFQGNSAPDKSGLPSDRFSAERTGGSVSTLTIQRTQQEDSAVYLCASSSLGAVPYEQYFGPGTRLTVT.

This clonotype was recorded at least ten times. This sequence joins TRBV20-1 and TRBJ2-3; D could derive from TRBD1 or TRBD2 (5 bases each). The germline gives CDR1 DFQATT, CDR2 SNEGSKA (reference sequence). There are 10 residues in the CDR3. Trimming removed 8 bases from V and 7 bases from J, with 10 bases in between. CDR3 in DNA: TGCAGTCCCCGGGACCATACGCAGTATTTT. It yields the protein CSPRDHTQYF.

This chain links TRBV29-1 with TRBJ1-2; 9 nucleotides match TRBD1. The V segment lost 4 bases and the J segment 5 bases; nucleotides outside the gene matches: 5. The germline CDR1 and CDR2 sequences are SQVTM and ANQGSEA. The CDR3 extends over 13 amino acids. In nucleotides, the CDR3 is TGCAGCGTTGGGGGGGACAGGGCGTATGGCTACACCTTC. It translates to CSVGGDRAYGYTF.

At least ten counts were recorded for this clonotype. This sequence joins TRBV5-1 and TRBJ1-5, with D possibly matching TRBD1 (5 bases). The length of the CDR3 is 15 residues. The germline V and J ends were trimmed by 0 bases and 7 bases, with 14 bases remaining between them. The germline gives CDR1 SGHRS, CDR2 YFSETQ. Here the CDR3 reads CASSLVPGSEQPQHF. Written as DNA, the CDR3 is TGCGCCAGCAGCTTGGTCCCAGGGAGCGAGCAGCCCCAGCATTTT.

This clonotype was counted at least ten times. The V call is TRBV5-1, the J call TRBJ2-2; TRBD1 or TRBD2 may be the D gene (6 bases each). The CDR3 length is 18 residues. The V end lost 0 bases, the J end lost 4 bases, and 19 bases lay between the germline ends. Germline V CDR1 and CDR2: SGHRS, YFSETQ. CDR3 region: CASSLAPGALLGTGELFF. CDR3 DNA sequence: TGCGCCAGCAGCTTGGCCCCGGGGGCTCTGTTGGGCACCGGGGAGCTGTTTTTT.

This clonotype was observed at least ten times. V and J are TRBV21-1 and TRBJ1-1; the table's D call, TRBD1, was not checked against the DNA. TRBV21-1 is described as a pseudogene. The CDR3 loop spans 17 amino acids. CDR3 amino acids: CASFPGQGALRNTEAFF. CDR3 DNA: TGTGCCAGCTTCCCGGGACAGGGGGCCCTGAGGAACACTGAAGCTTTCTTT.

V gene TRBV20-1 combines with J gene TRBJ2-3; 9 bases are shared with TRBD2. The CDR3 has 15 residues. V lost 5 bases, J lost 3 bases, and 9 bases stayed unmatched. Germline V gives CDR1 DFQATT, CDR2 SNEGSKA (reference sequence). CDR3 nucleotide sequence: TGCAGTGCTCCAGATGTAGCGGGGGCAACAGATACGCAGTATTTT. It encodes CSAPDVAGATDTQYF.

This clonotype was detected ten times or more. The CDR3 here is CASSFSLAGDDTQYF. For the CDR3, the DNA is TGTGCCAGCAGCTTCTCGCTAGCGGGGGACGATACGCAGTATTTT. V usage is TRBV7-9 and J usage is TRBJ2-3, with 10 bases aligning to TRBD2. The CDR3 is made up of 15 amino acids. With V trimmed by 3 bases and J by 6 bases, 6 bases remained unmatched. Looked up from germline, CDR1 is SEHNR and CDR2 is FQNEAQ (reference sequence).

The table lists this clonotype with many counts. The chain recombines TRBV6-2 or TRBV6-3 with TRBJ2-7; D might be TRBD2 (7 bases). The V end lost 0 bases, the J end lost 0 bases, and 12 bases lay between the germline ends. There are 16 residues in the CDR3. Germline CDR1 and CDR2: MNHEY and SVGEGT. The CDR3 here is CASSYSTGGLSYEQYF. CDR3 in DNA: TGTGCCAGCAGTTACTCGACCGGGGGGCTCTCCTACGAGCAGTACTTC.

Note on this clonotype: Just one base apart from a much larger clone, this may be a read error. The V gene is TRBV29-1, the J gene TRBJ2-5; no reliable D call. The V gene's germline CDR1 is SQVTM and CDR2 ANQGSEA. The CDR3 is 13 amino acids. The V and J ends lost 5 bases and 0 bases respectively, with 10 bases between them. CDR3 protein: CSVKSGNQETQYF. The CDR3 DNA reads TGCAGCGTTAAATCTGGTAACCAAGAGACCCAGTACTTC.

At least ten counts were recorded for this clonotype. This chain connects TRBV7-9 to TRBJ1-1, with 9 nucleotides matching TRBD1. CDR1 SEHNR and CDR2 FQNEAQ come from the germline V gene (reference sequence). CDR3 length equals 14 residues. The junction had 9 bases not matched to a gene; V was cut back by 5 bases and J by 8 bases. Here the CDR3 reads CASSNRGRQLEAFF. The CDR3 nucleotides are TGTGCCAGCAGCAACAGGGGGCGGCAACTCGAAGCTTTCTTT.

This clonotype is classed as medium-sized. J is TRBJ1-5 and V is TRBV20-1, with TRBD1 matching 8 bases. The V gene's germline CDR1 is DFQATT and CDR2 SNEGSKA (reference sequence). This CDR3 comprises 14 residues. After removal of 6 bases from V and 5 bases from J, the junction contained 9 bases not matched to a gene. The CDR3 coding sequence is TGCAGTGCATCGAGGGGGACAGGCGATCAGCCCCAGCATTTT. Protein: CSASRGTGDQPQHF.

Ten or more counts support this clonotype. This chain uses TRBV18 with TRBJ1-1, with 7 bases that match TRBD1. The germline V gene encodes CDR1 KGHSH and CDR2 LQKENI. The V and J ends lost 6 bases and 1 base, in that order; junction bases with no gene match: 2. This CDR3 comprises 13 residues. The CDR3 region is CASSGQANTEAFF. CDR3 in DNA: TGTGCCAGCTCCGGACAGGCGAACACTGAAGCTTTCTTT.

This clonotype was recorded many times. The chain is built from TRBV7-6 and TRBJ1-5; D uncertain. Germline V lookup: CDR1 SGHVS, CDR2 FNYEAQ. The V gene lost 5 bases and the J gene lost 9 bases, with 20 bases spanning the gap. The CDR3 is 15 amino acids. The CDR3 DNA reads TGTGCCAGCAGCCCCCGTGGGCTTCAATCGGGGCCCCAGCATTTT. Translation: CASSPRGLQSGPQHF.

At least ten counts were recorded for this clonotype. The CDR3 DNA reads TGTGCCAGCAGCCAAGGCCTCCGAGGCGACCAGCCCCAGCATTTT. This gives the protein CASSQGLRGDQPQHF. This chain connects TRBV3-1 to TRBJ1-5; D remains ambiguous. This CDR3 has 15 amino acids. Trimming shortened V by 1 base and J by 7 bases, and 14 bases separated the two germline ends. Germline CDR1 is LGHDT and CDR2 is YNNKEL (reference sequence).

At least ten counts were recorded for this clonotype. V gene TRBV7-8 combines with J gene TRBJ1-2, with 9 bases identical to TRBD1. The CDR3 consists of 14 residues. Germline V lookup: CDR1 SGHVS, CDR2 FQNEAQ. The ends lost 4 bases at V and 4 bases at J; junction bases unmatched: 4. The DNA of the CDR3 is TGTGCCAGCAGCTCGGGACAGGGCAGCTATGGCTACACCTTC. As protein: CASSSGQGSYGYTF.

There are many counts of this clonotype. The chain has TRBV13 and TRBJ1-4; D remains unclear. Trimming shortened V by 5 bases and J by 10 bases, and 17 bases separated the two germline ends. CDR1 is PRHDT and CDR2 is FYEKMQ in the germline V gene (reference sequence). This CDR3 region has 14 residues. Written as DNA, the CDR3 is TGTGCCAGCAGCCCACGAGGTTTGGGTGGAAAACTGTTTTTT. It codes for CASSPRGLGGKLFF. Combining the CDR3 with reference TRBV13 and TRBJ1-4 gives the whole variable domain AAGVIQSPRHLIKEKRETATLKCYPIPRHDTVYWYQQGPGQDPQFLISFYEKMQSDKGSIPDRFSAQQFSDYHSELNMSSLELGDSALYFCASSPRGLGGKLFFGSGTQLSVL.

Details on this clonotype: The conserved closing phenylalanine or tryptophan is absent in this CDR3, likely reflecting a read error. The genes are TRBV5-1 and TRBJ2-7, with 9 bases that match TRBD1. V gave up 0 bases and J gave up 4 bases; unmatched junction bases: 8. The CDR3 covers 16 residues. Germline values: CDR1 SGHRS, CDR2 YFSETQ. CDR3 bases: TGCGCCAGCAGCTTGGGACAGGGGGAATTTAGTTACGAGCAGTACTTA. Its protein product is CASSLGQGEFSYEQYL.

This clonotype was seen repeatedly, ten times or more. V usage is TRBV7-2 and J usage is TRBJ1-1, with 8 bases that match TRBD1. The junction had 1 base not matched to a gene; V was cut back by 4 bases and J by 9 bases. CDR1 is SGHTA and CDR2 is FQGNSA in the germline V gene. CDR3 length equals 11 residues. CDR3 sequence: CASSSRGQAFF. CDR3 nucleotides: TGTGCCAGCAGCTCCAGGGGGCAAGCTTTCTTT. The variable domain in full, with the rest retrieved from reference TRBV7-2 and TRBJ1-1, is GAGVSQSPSNKVTEKGKDVELRCDPISGHTALYWYRQSLGQGLEFLIYFQGNSAPDKSGLPSDRFSAERTGGSVSTLTIQRTQQEDSAVYLCASSSRGQAFFGQGTRLTVV.

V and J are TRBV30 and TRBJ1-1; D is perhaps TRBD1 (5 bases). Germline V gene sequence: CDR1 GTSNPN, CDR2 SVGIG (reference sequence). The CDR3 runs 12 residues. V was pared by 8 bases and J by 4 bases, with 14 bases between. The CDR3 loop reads CARAGGVTEAFF. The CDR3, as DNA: TGTGCCAGGGCGGGGGGGGTCACTGAAGCTTTCTTT.

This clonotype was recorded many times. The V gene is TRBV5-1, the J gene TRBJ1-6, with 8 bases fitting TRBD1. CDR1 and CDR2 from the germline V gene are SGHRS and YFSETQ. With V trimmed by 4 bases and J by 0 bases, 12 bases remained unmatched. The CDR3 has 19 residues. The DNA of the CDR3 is TGCGCCAGCAGCCTGAGGGACCGACAGGGGAGCTCCTATAATTCACCCCTCCACTTT. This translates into CASSLRDRQGSSYNSPLHF. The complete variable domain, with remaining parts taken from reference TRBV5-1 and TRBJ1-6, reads KAGVTQTPRYLIKTRGQQVTLSCSPISGHRSVSWYQQTPGQGLQFLFEYFSETQRNKGNFPGRFSGRQFSNSRSEMNVSTLELGDSALYLCASSLRDRQGSSYNSPLHFGNGTRLTVT.

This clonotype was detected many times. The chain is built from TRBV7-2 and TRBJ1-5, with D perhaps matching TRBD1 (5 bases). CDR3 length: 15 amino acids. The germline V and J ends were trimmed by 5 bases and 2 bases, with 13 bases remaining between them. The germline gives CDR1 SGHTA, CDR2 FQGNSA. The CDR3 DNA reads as TGTGCCAGCAGCCCCTCGGGACTGCGCAATCAGCCCCAGCATTTT. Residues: CASSPSGLRNQPQHF. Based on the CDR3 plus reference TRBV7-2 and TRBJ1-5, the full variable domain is GAGVSQSPSNKVTEKGKDVELRCDPISGHTALYWYRQSLGQGLEFLIYFQGNSAPDKSGLPSDRFSAERTGGSVSTLTIQRTQQEDSAVYLCASSPSGLRNQPQHFGDGTRLSIL.

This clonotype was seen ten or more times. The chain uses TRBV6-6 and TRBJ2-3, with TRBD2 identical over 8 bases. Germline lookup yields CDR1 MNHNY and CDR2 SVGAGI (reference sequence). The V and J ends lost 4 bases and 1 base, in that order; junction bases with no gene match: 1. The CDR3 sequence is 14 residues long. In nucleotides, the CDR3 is TGTGCCAGCAGTTTGACTAGCGGCACAGATACGCAGTATTTT. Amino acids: CASSLTSGTDTQYF.